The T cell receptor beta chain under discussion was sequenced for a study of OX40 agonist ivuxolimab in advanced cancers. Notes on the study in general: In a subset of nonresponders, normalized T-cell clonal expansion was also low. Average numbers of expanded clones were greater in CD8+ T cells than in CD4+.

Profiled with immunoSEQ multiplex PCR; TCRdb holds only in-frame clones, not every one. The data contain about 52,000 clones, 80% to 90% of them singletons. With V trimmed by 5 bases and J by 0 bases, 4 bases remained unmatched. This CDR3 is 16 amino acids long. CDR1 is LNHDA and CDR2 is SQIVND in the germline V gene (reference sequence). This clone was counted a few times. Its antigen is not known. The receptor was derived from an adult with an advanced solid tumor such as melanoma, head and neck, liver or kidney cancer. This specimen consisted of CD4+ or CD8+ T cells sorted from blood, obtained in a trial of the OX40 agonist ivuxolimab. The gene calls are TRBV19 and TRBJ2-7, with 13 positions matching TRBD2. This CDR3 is CASSRTSGGPSYEQYF. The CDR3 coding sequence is TGTGCCAGTAGTCGGACTAGCGGGGGCCCCTCCTACGAGCAGTACTTC.